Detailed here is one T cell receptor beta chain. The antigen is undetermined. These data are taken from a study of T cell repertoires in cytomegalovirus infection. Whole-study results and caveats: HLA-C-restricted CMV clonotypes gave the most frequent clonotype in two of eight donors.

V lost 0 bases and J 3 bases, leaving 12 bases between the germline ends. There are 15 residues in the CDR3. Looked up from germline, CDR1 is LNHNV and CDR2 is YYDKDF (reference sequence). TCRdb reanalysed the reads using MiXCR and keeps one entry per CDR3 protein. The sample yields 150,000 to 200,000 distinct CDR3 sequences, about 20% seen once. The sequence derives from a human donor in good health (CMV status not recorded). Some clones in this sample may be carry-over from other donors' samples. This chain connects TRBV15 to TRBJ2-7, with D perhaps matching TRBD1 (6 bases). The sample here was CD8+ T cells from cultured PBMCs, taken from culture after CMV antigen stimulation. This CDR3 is CATSRDSTGLYEQYF. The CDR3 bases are TGTGCCACCAGCAGAGATTCGACAGGACTCTACGAGCAGTACTTC.